Presented here are 5 T cell receptor beta chains from one specimen sequenced in a study of T-cell reconstitution after alpha-beta-depleted transplantation in children. As it was prepared, the TCRbeta library received unique molecular identifiers. One entry per CDR3 protein results from TCRdb running MiXCR on the PCR reads. Among hundreds of thousands of distinct CDR3 sequences listed, about 15% were seen once. The sequencing used PBMCs from the stem cell graft donor, collected from the stem cell graft. These receptors were collected from a human donor who donated a stem cell graft to a child with acute myeloid leukemia.

The rearrangement uses TRBV9 and TRBJ2-2, with 7 bases lining up with TRBD1. Per the germline V gene, CDR1 is SGDLS and CDR2 is YYNGEE. The CDR3 is made up of 16 amino acids. V lost 4 bases, J lost 0 bases, and 6 bases stayed unmatched. Here the CDR3 DNA reads TGTGCCAGCAGCCAACAGGGGCTGTCGAACACCGGGGAGCTGTTTTTT. Translated, it gives CASSQQGLSNTGELFF.

The V call is TRBV9, the J call TRBJ1-1, with TRBD1 as a possible D gene (5 bases). This CDR3 comprises 13 residues. Trimming took off 7 bases at V and 3 bases at J, with 13 bases between the two ends. Per the germline V gene, CDR1 is SGDLS and CDR2 is YYNGEE. CDR3 nucleotides: TGTGCCAGCCGGGACGGAGATTACACTGAAGCTTTCTTT. Translation: CASRDGDYTEAFF.

This clonotype was counted ten times or more. This sequence joins TRBV4-2 and TRBJ1-1; D is undetermined. The V gene lost 0 bases and the J gene lost 4 bases, with 12 bases spanning the gap. This CDR3 region has 15 residues. CDR1 is LGHNA, CDR2 YNFKEQ, per germline. The CDR3 here is CASSQDYGEGTEAFF. CDR3 DNA sequence: TGTGCCAGCAGCCAAGATTACGGGGAGGGCACTGAAGCTTTCTTT.

CDR3 sequence (DNA): TGCGCCAGCAGCCAAGTGAAAGGGGGCGCGAACACCGGGGAGCTGTTTTTT. It is translated as CASSQVKGGANTGELFF. This rearrangement joins TRBV4-3 to TRBJ2-2, with 7 bases matching TRBD1. After removal of 1 base from V and 0 bases from J, the junction contained 5 bases not matched to a gene. Germline V CDR1 and CDR2: LGHNA, YSLEER. The CDR3 runs 17 residues.

The V call is TRBV4-2, the J call TRBJ2-2; 13 nucleotides line up with TRBD2. V trimming: 2 bases; J trimming: 4 bases; junction bases outside the gene matches: 1. This CDR3 is built from 16 residues. Germline V lookup: CDR1 LGHNA, CDR2 YNFKEQ. For the CDR3, the DNA is TGTGCCAGCAGCCAAACTAGCGGGGGGGCCACCGGGGAGCTGTTTTTT. Translation gives CASSQTSGGATGELFF.